This T cell receptor beta chain stems from a study of blood T cell repertoires in COVID-19. Study-wide context: The United States, Italy and Spain provided the acute and convalescent COVID-19 samples. The analysed material was cDNA or gDNA that came from T cells, B-cell-depleted T cells, or PBMCs.

Methods used by the authors: Reference gene primers were amplified, and this amplification served to estimate nucleated cell counts. Produced via immunoSEQ multiplex PCR; TCRdb's table is partial and in-frame only. The DNA was the basis for D and trimming; V, J and clone size are from that table. The data show some 350,000 clones, around 88% seen once. The CDR3 spans 18 residues. This sequence originates from a young man with active or convalescent COVID-19. The sample taken for sequencing was peripheral blood. V usage is TRBV21-1 and J usage is TRBJ2-4; the table's D call TRBD1 went unverified against the DNA. TRBV21-1 is deemed a pseudogene. For the CDR3, the DNA is TGTGCCAGCAGCAAAGACGGACAAAAAATACTAGCCAAAAACATTCAGTACTTC. This sequence encodes CASSKDGQKILAKNIQYF.